This section outlines one TCR beta chain sequence together with its context. The antigen it recognizes is unknown. Per-nucleotide qualities are absent, and no much larger clonotype sits a single base away. The sample comes from a study of T cell responses to AZD1222 COVID-19 vaccine (dated by TCRdb to the early 2020s). About the investigation overall: AZD1222 recipients whose second dose came at about 4 weeks and those whose second dose came at about 12 weeks were combined into one group, since spike-specific TCR depth and breadth did not differ between the two schedules. Trial participants were enrolled by age into 18-55, 56-69 and 70-plus year subgroups, with around 140, 26 and 57 TCR-sequenced participants respectively. TCR sequencing covered approximately 230 trial participants: 200 to 220 given two doses of AZD1222 and 26 given two doses of MenACWY control vaccine.

Interpreted using the paper, the time point label stands for: baseline before first vaccination. Vaccinee samples came from UK trials COV001 and COV002, including a single-blind randomized controlled phase 2/3 trial of AZD1222 (ChAdOx1 nCoV-19) in healthy adults. Trial participant PBMC samples were collected at day 0 and day 28 after the second dose for TCRbeta chain sequencing. The CDR3 regions of human TCRbeta chains were analyzed by immunosequencing. Processing in the source paper ran as follows. TCRs in the repertoires were compared against a reference library of SARS-CoV-2-specific TCRs that had been generated with the MIRA antigen-specificity platform. Breadth was defined as the fraction of unique TCRs that were SARS-CoV-2-associated. Depth was defined as the fraction of total T cells that were SARS-CoV-2-associated. Using the MIRA data, each spike-specific TCR was mapped to the spike region that the TCR reacts to and placed in a CD4 or CD8 class. Log10-transformed breadth and depth values were compared by one-way ANOVA with Sidak's multiple comparisons tests. Sourced from immuneACCESS, this table was stored by TCRdb with only in-frame sequences that have V and J called. A share of the clones is absent; for the studies checked, an unresolved V gene accounts for under half, and the remainder has no known explanation. D and trimming were read from the DNA, whereas the V and J calls and clone size are those reported in that table. The sample table holds roughly 180,000 clones, of which roughly nine tenths were seen once. 6.9% of the sample is taken by the ten largest.

What the authors observed across the whole study: Conclusions about previously exposed vaccinees are limited because only six or seven AZD1222 recipients were SARS-CoV-2 seropositive at baseline. The 56-69-year group was small, and its depth increase did not reach significance, likely because of low power. No day 14 peak-response samples were available, so repertoires were characterized only after the peak T cell response. The vaccine-associated CD4 TCRs covered the entire spike protein, and the dominant responses fell in regions 160-218 and 743-854. Participants were mostly white British, with more females than males. The authors suggested clonal diversity may have been underestimated. Nearly half of unique spike-specific TCRs reportedly recognized epitopes outside regions mutated in the B.1.351 and B.1.1.7 variants. A significant rise in spike-specific TCR breadth and depth was observed after two AZD1222 doses relative to day 0 and relative to MenACWY recipients.

Source: peripheral blood, taken on day 0 of AZD1222 vaccination. The TCR was taken from an adult in good health.

The CDR3 sequence is CASSLASEWGTEAFF. The sequence in DNA is TGCGCCAGCAGCTTGGCCTCGGAATGGGGCACTGAAGCTTTCTTT. In this chain, TRBV5-1 is recombined with TRBJ1-1, with an unclear D gene assignment. The germline V gene encodes CDR1 SGHRS and CDR2 YFSETQ. The CDR3 starts with the cysteine, ends with the phenylalanine, and has 15 residues. CDR3 DNA only is kept here, 45 bases in frame from base 1. Between the V and J ends, shortened by 0 bases and 4 bases respectively, the junction contains 13 bases.